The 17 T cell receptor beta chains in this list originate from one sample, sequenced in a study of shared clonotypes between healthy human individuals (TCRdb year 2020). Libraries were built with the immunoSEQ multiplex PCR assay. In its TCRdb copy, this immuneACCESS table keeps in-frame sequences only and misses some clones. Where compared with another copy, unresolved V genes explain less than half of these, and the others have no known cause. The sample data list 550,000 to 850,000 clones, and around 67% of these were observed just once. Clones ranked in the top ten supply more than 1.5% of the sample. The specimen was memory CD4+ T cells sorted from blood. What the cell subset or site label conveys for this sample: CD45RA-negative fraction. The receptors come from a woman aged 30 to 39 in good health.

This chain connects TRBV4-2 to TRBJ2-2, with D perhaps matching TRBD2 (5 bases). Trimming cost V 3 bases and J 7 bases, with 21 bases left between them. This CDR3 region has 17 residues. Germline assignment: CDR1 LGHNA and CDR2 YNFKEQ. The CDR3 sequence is CASSQRVGSDESGELFF. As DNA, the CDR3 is TGTGCCAGCAGCCAGCGGGTTGGTAGCGATGAGAGCGGGGAGCTGTTTTTT.

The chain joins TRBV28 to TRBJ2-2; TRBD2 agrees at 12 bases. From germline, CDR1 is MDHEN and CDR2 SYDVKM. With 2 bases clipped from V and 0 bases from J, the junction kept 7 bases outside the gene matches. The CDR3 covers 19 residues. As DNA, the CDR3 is TGTGCCAGCAGTTTAGAAAGTCTAGCGGGAGGGGCGAACACCGGGGAGCTGTTTTTT. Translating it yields CASSLESLAGGANTGELFF.

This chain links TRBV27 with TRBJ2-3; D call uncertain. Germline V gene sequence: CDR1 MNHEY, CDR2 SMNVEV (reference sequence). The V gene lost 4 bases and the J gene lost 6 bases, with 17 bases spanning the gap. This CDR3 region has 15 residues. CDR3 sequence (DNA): TGTGCCAGCAGTTATCTTAAGTCGAGTGTTGATACGCAGTATTTT. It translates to CASSYLKSSVDTQYF.

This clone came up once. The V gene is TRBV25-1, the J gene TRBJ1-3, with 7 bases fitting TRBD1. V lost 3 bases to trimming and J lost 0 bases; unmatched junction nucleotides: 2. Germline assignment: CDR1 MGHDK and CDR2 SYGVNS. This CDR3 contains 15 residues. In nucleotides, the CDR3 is TGTGCCAGCAGTGATCGGGACAGCTCTGGAAACACCATATATTTT. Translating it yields CASSDRDSSGNTIYF.

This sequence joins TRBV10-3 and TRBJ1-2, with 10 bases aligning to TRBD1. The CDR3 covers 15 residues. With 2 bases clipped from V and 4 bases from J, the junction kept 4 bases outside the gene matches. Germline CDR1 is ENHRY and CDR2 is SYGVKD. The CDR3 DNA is TGTGCCATCAGTGAGGGGACAGGGGACCTCTATGGCTACACCTTC. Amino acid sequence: CAISEGTGDLYGYTF.

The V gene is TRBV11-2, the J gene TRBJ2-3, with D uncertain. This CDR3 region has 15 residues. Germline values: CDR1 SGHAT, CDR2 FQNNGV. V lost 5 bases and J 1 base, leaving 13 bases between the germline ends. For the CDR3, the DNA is TGTGCCAGCAGCCCCTGGGTTTTGGGCACAGATACGCAGTATTTT. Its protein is CASSPWVLGTDTQYF. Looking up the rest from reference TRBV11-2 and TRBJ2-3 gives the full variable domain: EAGVAQSPRYKIIEKRQSVAFWCNPISGHATLYWYQQILGQGPKLLIQFQNNGVVDDSQLPKDRFSAERLKGVDSTLKIQPAKLEDSAVYLCASSPWVLGTDTQYFGPGTRLTVL.

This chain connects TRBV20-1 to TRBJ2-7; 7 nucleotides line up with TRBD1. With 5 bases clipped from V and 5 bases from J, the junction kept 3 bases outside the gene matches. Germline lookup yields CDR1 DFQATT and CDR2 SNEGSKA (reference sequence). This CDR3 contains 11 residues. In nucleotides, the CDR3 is TGCAGTGCTTCCGACAGGGACGAGCAGTACTTC. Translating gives CSASDRDEQYF.

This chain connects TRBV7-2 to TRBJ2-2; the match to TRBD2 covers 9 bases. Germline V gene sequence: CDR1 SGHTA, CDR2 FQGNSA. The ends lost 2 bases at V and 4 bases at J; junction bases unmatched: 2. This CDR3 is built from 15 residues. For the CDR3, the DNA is TGTGCCAGCAGCTTAAGTAGCGGGGGCACCGGGGAGCTGTTTTTT. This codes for CASSLSSGGTGELFF.

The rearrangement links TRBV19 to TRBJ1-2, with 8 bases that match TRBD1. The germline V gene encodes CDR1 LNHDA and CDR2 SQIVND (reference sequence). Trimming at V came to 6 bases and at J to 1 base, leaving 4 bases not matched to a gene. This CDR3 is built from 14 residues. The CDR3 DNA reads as TGTGCCAGTAGAGACAGGGGCAGTAACTATGGCTACACCTTC. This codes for CASRDRGSNYGYTF.

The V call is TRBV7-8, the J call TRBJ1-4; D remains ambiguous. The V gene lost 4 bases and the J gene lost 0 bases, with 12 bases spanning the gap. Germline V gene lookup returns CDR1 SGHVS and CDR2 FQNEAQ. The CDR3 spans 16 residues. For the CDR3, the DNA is TGTGCCAGCAGCTCCCGGTGGGCCACAACTAATGAAAAACTGTTTTTT. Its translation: CASSSRWATTNEKLFF.

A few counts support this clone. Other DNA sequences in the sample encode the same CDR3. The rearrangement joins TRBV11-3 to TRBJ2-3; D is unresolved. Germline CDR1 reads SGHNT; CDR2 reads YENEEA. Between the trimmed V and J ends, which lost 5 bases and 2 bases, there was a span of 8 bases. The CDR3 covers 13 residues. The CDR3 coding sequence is TGTGCCAGCAGCCCTGGGTACACAGATACGCAGTATTTT. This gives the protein CASSPGYTDTQYF.

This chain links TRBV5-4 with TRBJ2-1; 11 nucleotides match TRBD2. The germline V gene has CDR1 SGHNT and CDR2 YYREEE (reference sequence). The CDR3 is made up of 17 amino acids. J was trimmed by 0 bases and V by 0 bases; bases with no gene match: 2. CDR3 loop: CASSLGLAGSSYNEQFF. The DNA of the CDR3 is TGTGCCAGCAGCTTGGGACTAGCGGGGAGCTCCTACAATGAGCAGTTCTTC.

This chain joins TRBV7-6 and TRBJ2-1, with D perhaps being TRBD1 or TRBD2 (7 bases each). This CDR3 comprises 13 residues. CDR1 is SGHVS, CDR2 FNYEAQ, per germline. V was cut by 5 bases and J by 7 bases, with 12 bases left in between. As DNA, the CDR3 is TGTGCCAGCAGCCGCCAGGGGGGGAATGAGCAGTTCTTC. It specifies CASSRQGGNEQFF.

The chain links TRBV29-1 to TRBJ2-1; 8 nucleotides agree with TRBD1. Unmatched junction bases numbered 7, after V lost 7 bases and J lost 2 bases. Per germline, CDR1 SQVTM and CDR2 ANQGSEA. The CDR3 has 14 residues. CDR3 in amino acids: CSAGQGSTYNEQFF. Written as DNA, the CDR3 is TGCAGCGCAGGACAGGGCAGTACCTACAATGAGCAGTTCTTC.

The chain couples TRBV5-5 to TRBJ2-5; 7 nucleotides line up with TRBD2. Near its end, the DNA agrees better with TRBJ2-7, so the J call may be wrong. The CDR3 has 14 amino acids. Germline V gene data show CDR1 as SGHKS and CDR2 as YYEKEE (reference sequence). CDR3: CASSLLAQNYEQYF. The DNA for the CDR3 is TGTGCCAGCAGCTTACTAGCGCAGAACTACGAGCAGTACTTC.

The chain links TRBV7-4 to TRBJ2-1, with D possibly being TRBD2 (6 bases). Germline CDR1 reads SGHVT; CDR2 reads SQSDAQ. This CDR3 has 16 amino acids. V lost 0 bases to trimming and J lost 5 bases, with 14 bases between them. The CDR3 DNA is TGTGCCAGCAGCTTAGCGTCTAGCGAGCCCAACAATGAGCAGTTCTTC. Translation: CASSLASSEPNNEQFF.

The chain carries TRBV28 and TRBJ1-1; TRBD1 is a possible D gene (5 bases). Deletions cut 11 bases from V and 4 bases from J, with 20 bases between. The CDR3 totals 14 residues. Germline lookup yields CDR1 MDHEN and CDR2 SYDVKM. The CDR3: CAVTGGGRGTEAFF. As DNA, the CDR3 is TGTGCCGTTACGGGTGGGGGACGGGGCACTGAAGCTTTCTTT.